What follows are 21 T cell receptor beta chains derived from one specimen sequenced in a study of patients and donors after allogeneic stem cell transplantation. TCRdb passed the RT-PCR reads through MiXCR, listing each CDR3 protein once. The repertoire holds about 150,000 distinct CDR3 sequences, over 35% seen once, with 40% to 55% in the top ten. Material: blood, either unsorted or a sorted T cell fraction (not recorded which). The receptors come from a human donor who was either an allogeneic HSCT recipient or a stem cell or donor lymphocyte infusion donor (not recorded which). It is not recorded whose cells these are; they may come from a transplant donor.

This clonotype has only a few counts. The chain links TRBV29-1 to TRBJ1-1; no reliable D call. Germline CDR1 reads SQVTM; CDR2 reads ANQGSEA. CDR3 length: 11 residues. The CDR3 DNA sequence: TGCCGAGGTGGGGTCCCACCTGAAGCTTTCTTT. Translation: CRGGVPPEAFF. Supplemented by reference TRBV29-1 and TRBJ1-1, the full variable domain reads SAVISQKPSRDICQRGTSLTIQCQVDSQVTMMFWYRQQPGQSLTLIATANQGSEATYESGFVIDKFPISRPNLTFSTLTVSNMSPEDSSIYLCRGGVPPEAFFGQGTRLTVV.

This clonotype was observed a few times. The chain links TRBV6-1 to TRBJ1-2, with D hard to call. Trimming cost V 0 bases and J 2 bases, with 4 bases left between them. The germline CDR1 and CDR2 sequences are MNHNS and SASEGT. The CDR3 contains 13 residues. The CDR3 is CASSEAGNYGYTF. The CDR3 DNA is TGTGCCAGCAGTGAAGCAGGGAACTATGGCTACACCTTC.

This clonotype appeared a few times. The V gene is TRBV6-5, the J gene TRBJ1-5; 9 nucleotides line up with TRBD1. This CDR3 contains 14 residues. The V and J ends lost 6 bases and 1 base, in that order; junction bases with no gene match: 1. Per the germline V gene, CDR1 is MNHEY and CDR2 is SVGAGI. This CDR3 is CASRGTGSNQPQHF. For the CDR3, the DNA is TGTGCCAGCAGGGGGACAGGGAGCAATCAGCCCCAGCATTTT.

The chain carries TRBV6-5 and TRBJ2-3; 8 bases match TRBD2. The J segment lost 2 bases and the V segment lost 2 bases, leaving 18 bases of the junction unmatched. Germline lookup yields CDR1 MNHEY and CDR2 SVGAGI. The CDR3 has 20 residues. The CDR3 DNA reads as TGTGCCAGCAGTTACCTCGCGGAAGTGGGGCGGGGGGCCGCCACAGATACGCAGTATTTT. Residues: CASSYLAEVGRGAATDTQYF.

The chain recombines TRBV28 with TRBJ1-5; weak D call: TRBD1 (6 bases). CDR1 is MDHEN, CDR2 SYDVKM, per germline. The CDR3 spans 14 residues. Trimming took off 3 bases at V and 6 bases at J, with 12 bases between the two ends. CDR3 protein: CASSFWGAGQPQHF. CDR3 in DNA: TGTGCCAGCAGTTTTTGGGGGGCCGGTCAGCCCCAGCATTTT.

V and J are TRBV5-1 and TRBJ2-2, with 10 bases identical to TRBD1. The V and J ends lost 4 bases and 4 bases, in that order; junction bases with no gene match: 4. The germline gives CDR1 SGHRS, CDR2 YFSETQ. The CDR3 runs 15 residues. The CDR3 nucleotides read TGCGCCAGCAGCACCGGGACAGGGGTCACCGGGGAGCTGTTTTTT. Encoded protein: CASSTGTGVTGELFF.

This clonotype was counted only a few times. V usage is TRBV7-8 and J usage is TRBJ1-1, with 11 bases aligning to TRBD1. The ends lost 7 bases at V and 6 bases at J; junction bases unmatched: 7. This CDR3 is 14 amino acids long. Germline CDR1 reads SGHVS; CDR2 reads FQNEAQ. This CDR3 is CASTVRDRGAEAFF. The CDR3 region has the DNA TGTGCCAGCACCGTCCGGGACAGGGGGGCTGAAGCTTTCTTT.

This chain's CDR3 is CASSLGEQYF. As DNA, the CDR3 is TGTGCCAGCAGTTTAGGGGAGCAGTACTTC. This chain links TRBV27 with TRBJ2-7; D not resolved. The CDR3 totals 10 residues. Trimming took 2 bases from V and 7 from J, leaving 3 bases between them. CDR1 and CDR2 from the germline V gene are MNHEY and SMNVEV (reference sequence).

Only a few counts were recorded for this clonotype. The chain is built from TRBV9 and TRBJ2-3; TRBD1 matches at 12 bases. The CDR3 has 17 residues. Germline V lookup: CDR1 SGDLS, CDR2 YYNGEE. The ends lost 3 bases at V and 2 bases at J; junction bases unmatched: 7. The CDR3 region has the DNA TGTGCCAGCAGCGCCAAAGGGACAGGGGGCCCCACAGATACGCAGTATTTT. Amino acid sequence: CASSAKGTGGPTDTQYF.

This chain uses TRBV6-2 or TRBV6-3 with TRBJ2-1; 7 bases fit TRBD2. The V segment lost 8 bases and the J segment 3 bases; nucleotides outside the gene matches: 4. The CDR3 contains 13 residues. Germline lookup yields CDR1 MNHEY and CDR2 SVGEGT. CDR3 sequence reads: CASRLAGYNEQFF. CDR3 in DNA: TGTGCCAGCCGGTTAGCGGGCTACAATGAGCAGTTCTTC.

J is TRBJ1-1 and V is TRBV7-8; unclear D gene. The CDR3 runs 16 residues. Trimming removed 3 bases from V and 1 base from J, with 15 bases in between. Germline CDR1 is SGHVS and CDR2 is FQNEAQ. CDR3 sequence: CASSFGSAVPNTEAFF. The CDR3 bases are TGTGCCAGCAGCTTCGGTTCAGCCGTACCGAACACTGAAGCTTTCTTT.

V is TRBV7-3 and J is TRBJ2-1, with 7 bases fitting TRBD1. CDR1 is SGHTA, CDR2 FQGTGA, per germline. The CDR3 runs to 13 residues. V was clipped by 5 bases and J by 7 bases; unmatched bases: 5. The CDR3 spells CASSPRDRNEQFF. CDR3 in DNA: TGTGCCAGCAGCCCCCGGGACAGAAATGAGCAGTTCTTC.

CDR3 sequence: CASIGHPYGYTF. The CDR3 DNA sequence: TGTGCCAGTATTGGACATCCCTATGGCTACACCTTC. The chain combines TRBV19 with TRBJ1-2; D is possibly TRBD1 (5 bases). V lost 7 bases and J lost 4, with 10 bases in between. The CDR3 runs to 12 residues. Per germline, CDR1 LNHDA and CDR2 SQIVND (reference sequence). Together with reference TRBV19 and TRBJ1-2, the CDR3 gives the full variable domain: DGGITQSPKYLFRKEGQNVTLSCEQNLNHDAMYWYRQDPGQGLRLIYYSQIVNDFQKGDIAEGYSVSREKKESFPLTVTSAQKNPTAFYLCASIGHPYGYTFGSGTRLTVV.

The chain joins TRBV12-3 or TRBV12-4 to TRBJ2-7; 10 nucleotides line up with TRBD1. This CDR3 is 14 amino acids long. Trimming cost V 3 bases and J 9 bases; bases outside gene matches: 8. The CDR3 DNA is TGTGCCAGCAGTTTCGGGACAGGGGTGAAGGTGCAGTACTTC. Its translation: CASSFGTGVKVQYF.

This clonotype was counted between two and nine times. The chain carries TRBV7-2 and TRBJ2-5, with D possibly matching TRBD2 (5 bases). The CDR3 totals 15 residues. The ends were cut back, 4 bases at V and 2 bases at J, with 14 bases in the middle. CDR1 is SGHTA, CDR2 FQGNSA, per germline. CDR3 in DNA: TGTGCCAGCAGCTATAACCCGGGGTGGCAAGAGACCCAGTACTTC. Protein: CASSYNPGWQETQYF.

The gene calls are TRBV12-3 or TRBV12-4 and TRBJ1-5, with D maybe TRBD1 (5 bases). V was pared by 2 bases and J by 7 bases, with 12 bases between. CDR3 length equals 14 residues. The CDR3 reads CASSLFPGTQPQHF. CDR3 in DNA: TGTGCCAGCAGTTTATTCCCGGGGACCCAGCCCCAGCATTTT.

The rearrangement links TRBV27 to TRBJ2-7; the D is unclear. In germline, CDR1 is MNHEY, CDR2 SMNVEV (reference sequence). The CDR3 loop spans 10 amino acids. V was clipped by 2 bases and J by 5 bases, with 1 base between them. The CDR3 is CASSLNEQYV. The DNA for the CDR3 is TGTGCCAGCAGTTTAAACGAGCAGTACGTC.

This clonotype was seen a handful of times. The chain uses TRBV6-2 or TRBV6-3 and TRBJ2-7, with a weak D call TRBD2 (6 bases). Germline V gene sequence: CDR1 MNHEY, CDR2 SVGEGT. Trimming pared 6 bases from V and 0 bases from J, leaving 12 bases between. The CDR3 covers 14 residues. CDR3 sequence reads: CASSGTESSYEQYF. The CDR3 nucleotides read TGTGCCAGCAGCGGGACTGAGAGCTCCTACGAGCAGTACTTC.

This clonotype came up a few times. The genes are TRBV29-1 and TRBJ2-1; D might be TRBD2 (7 bases). The CDR3 is 14 residues long. V was shortened by 5 bases and J by 4 bases, with 15 bases between the two germline ends. CDR1 is SQVTM and CDR2 is ANQGSEA in the germline V gene. This chain's CDR3 is CSVRLAGAYNEQFF. DNA for the CDR3: TGCAGCGTTCGTTTGGCGGGGGCTTACAATGAGCAGTTCTTC.

V and J are TRBV20-1 and TRBJ2-2; D not certain. CDR3 size: 13 residues. With 2 bases removed from V and 2 bases from J, the gap between germline ends came to 6 bases. Germline CDR1 reads DFQATT; CDR2 reads SNEGSKA (reference sequence). DNA of the CDR3: TGCAGTGCTAGAAATGTCAACACCGGGGAGCTGTTTTTT. Its translation: CSARNVNTGELFF.

The chain uses TRBV7-9 and TRBJ1-1; a weak D match, TRBD1 (6 bases). The CDR3 contains 15 residues. Trimming shortened V by 5 bases and J by 5 bases, and 18 bases separated the two germline ends. Germline CDR1 SEHNR, CDR2 FQNEAQ (reference sequence). CDR3 amino acids: CASSDLAGDWTEAFF. CDR3 DNA: TGTGCCAGCAGCGACCTCGCAGGGGATTGGACTGAAGCTTTCTTT.